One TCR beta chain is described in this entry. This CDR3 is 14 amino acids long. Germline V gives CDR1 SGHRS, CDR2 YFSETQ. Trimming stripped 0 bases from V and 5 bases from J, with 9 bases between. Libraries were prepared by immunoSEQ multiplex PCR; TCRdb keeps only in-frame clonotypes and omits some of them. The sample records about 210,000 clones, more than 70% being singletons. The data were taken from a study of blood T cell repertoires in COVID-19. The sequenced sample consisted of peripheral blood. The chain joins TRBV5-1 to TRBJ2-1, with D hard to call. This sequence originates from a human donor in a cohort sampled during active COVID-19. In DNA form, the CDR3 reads TGCGCCAGCAGCTTGGCCGGGTTCGACAATGAGCAGTTCTTC. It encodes CASSLAGFDNEQFF.